The entry below describes one T cell receptor beta chain. Its specificity is not known. Repertoires were generated with immunoSEQ multiplex PCR, while TCRdb's copy carries only in-frame clones and drops some. This sample has roughly 110,000 clones, with just over 90% found just once. Recipients boosted at about 4 weeks or about 12 weeks are pooled. The data were obtained in a study of T cell responses to AZD1222 COVID-19 vaccine. Study results and limitations: It should be noted that donors were predominantly white British and more often female, and clonal diversity was possibly underestimated. Per reports, nearly half of all spike-specific TCRs target regions that are unmutated in variants.

CDR1 MGHRA and CDR2 YSYEKL come from the germline V gene. The CDR3 is made up of 12 amino acids. Trimming removed 4 bases from V and 7 bases from J, with 7 bases in between. J is TRBJ2-2 and V is TRBV4-1; possibly TRBD2 for D (5 bases). The receptor was isolated from an adult who received the AZD1222 COVID-19 vaccine. The source was peripheral blood, collected 28 days after the second AZD1222 dose. CDR3 DNA sequence: TGCGCCAGCAGCCGGGAGAGCGGGGAGCTGTTTTTT. It encodes CASSRESGELFF.